This TCR beta chain comes out of a study of T cell changes during pregnancy in multiple sclerosis (dated 2019 in TCRdb). With regard to the full study: The study examined how the T cell repertoire changed over the course of pregnancy in women with multiple sclerosis.

The library was produced with the immunoSEQ multiplex PCR assay. In TCRdb, the immuneACCESS table is reduced to in-frame sequences with V and J assigned. These tables do not hold every clone; where another copy was compared, an unresolved V gene accounts for under half, and the others remain unexplained. For this sample the table gives about 59,000 clones, of which roughly nine tenths were detected only once. The ten most abundant clones make up just over 0.85% of the sample. The CDR3, cysteine through phenylalanine, is 14 amino acids long. Only the CDR3 region is kept as DNA, spanning 42 bases read in frame from base 1. Ends trimmed: V by 2 bases, J by 7 bases; bases unmatched to a gene: 6. CDR1 KGHSH and CDR2 LQKENI were looked up in the germline V gene. This clone was picked up one time. Its recognized antigen is unknown. Per-nucleotide qualities are absent, and no much larger clonotype sits a single base away.

The chain is made from TRBV18 and TRBJ1-2, and TRBD1 matches 8 of the central bases. The source of this sequence is a female donor with multiple sclerosis, enrolled in a pregnancy study. Sequencing was performed on peripheral blood, taken before pregnancy. The DNA sequence reads TGTGCCAGCTCACCAGATACAGGGGGTAGTGGCTACACCTTC. It codes for CASSPDTGGSGYTF.